The 12 T cell receptor beta chains below all came from one sample that was sequenced in a study of human T cells and chemical hapten exposure. MiXCR, applied by TCRdb to the RACE reads, yields one record per CDR3 protein. The sample consists of 250,000 or so distinct CDR3 sequences, 7.5% to 9% of them appearing once. Time point in this sample: pre-sensitization, week 0. The treatment here: therapeutic diphenylcyclopropenone sensitization with weekly scalp DPC. The sequenced sample was whole blood, obtained in connection with sensitization to the hapten diphenylcyclopropenone (DPC). The receptors derive from a young man with alopecia areata. Some clones in this sample may be carry-over from other donors' samples.

In this sample, this clonotype turned up many times. The rearrangement uses TRBV5-6 and TRBJ1-5, with D perhaps matching TRBD1 (5 bases). Germline V gives CDR1 SGHDT, CDR2 YYEEEE. Trimming removed 2 bases from V and 7 bases from J, with 19 bases in between. The CDR3 contains 16 residues. For the CDR3, the DNA is TGTGCCAGCAGCTTAAGGGGAGCAGGGAGTGTCCAGCCCCAGCATTTT. Protein sequence: CASSLRGAGSVQPQHF.

The rearrangement uses TRBV4-3 and TRBJ1-2; D gene ambiguous. The CDR3 consists of 13 residues. Deletions cut 3 bases from V and 4 bases from J, with 9 bases between. The germline gives CDR1 LGHNA, CDR2 YSLEER. The CDR3 DNA follows: TGCGCCAGCAGCCACACACGGTCCTATGGCTACACCTTC. This sequence encodes CASSHTRSYGYTF.

The chain has TRBV5-1 and TRBJ2-3; possible D gene TRBD1, 5 bases. Germline CDR1 and CDR2: SGHRS and YFSETQ. V shed 1 base and J shed 0 bases, with 12 bases lying between them. CDR3 length: 16 amino acids. The CDR3 protein is CASSLFIGASTDTQYF. The CDR3 region has the DNA TGCGCCAGCAGCTTGTTTATAGGGGCTAGCACAGATACGCAGTATTTT.

This clonotype was detected only a few times. The J gene is TRBJ1-1, the V gene TRBV12-3 or TRBV12-4, with 8 positions matching TRBD1. V shed 6 bases, J shed 5 bases, and the junction held 11 bases outside the gene matches. This CDR3 spans 15 amino acids. CDR3 protein: CASRAGGAVKTEAFF. In DNA, the CDR3 is TGTGCCAGCAGGGCAGGGGGCGCGGTAAAAACTGAAGCTTTCTTT.

There are many counts of this clonotype. The rearrangement uses TRBV7-2 and TRBJ1-4; no clear D. The CDR3 length is 17 residues. Germline assignment: CDR1 SGHTA and CDR2 FQGNSA. The V and J ends lost 1 base and 0 bases respectively, with 12 bases between them. The CDR3 reads CASSLGRTLATNEKLFF. The CDR3, as DNA: TGTGCCAGCAGCTTAGGACGGACCCTAGCAACTAATGAAAAACTGTTTTTT.

This clonotype has a handful of counts. The chain joins TRBV3-1 to TRBJ2-7; D gene unclear. CDR1 and CDR2 from the germline V gene are LGHDT and YNNKEL (reference sequence). CDR3 length: 13 residues. V was pared by 1 base and J by 2 bases, with 6 bases between. This CDR3 reads CASSQVPTYEQYF. CDR3 coding DNA: TGTGCCAGCAGCCAAGTACCTACCTACGAGCAGTACTTC.

The chain links TRBV19 to TRBJ2-1; D is perhaps TRBD1 (6 bases). The germline CDR1 and CDR2 sequences are LNHDA and SQIVND (reference sequence). The V gene lost 4 bases and the J gene lost 2 bases, with 12 bases spanning the gap. The CDR3 extends over 15 amino acids. As DNA, the CDR3 is TGTGCCAGTAGTAGAGGACAGTCCACCTACAATGAGCAGTTCTTC. It is translated as CASSRGQSTYNEQFF.

Only a few counts were recorded for this clonotype. The DNA for the CDR3 is TGTGCCAGCAGCCAAGGGAGGGGAATCCTCTATGGCTACACCTTC. Translating it yields CASSQGRGILYGYTF. This chain links TRBV14 with TRBJ1-2; maybe TRBD1 (5 bases). Germline assignment: CDR1 SGHDN and CDR2 FVKESK. The V and J ends lost 1 base and 4 bases respectively, with 13 bases between them. The CDR3 is 15 amino acids. Filled out from reference TRBV14 and TRBJ1-2, the complete variable domain reads EAGVTQFPSHSVIEKGQTVTLRCDPISGHDNLYWYRRVMGKEIKFLLHFVKESKQDESGMPNNRFLAERTGGTYSTLKVQPAELEDSGVYFCASSQGRGILYGYTFGSGTRLTVV.

There are a few counts of this clonotype. The chain recombines TRBV11-1 with TRBJ1-5; D unresolved. CDR1 is SGHAT, CDR2 FQDESV, per germline (reference sequence). The CDR3 is made up of 12 amino acids. The ends were cut back, 5 bases at V and 7 bases at J, with 9 bases in the middle. Here the CDR3 reads CASSPGSQPQHF. CDR3 nucleotide sequence: TGTGCCAGCAGCCCTGGGTCCCAGCCCCAGCATTTT.

The J gene is TRBJ1-2, the V gene TRBV20-1, with 8 bases matching TRBD1. The CDR3 loop spans 13 amino acids. Germline V gene data show CDR1 as DFQATT and CDR2 as SNEGSKA (reference sequence). V shed 2 bases, J shed 8 bases, and the junction held 7 bases outside the gene matches. CDR3 amino acids: CSARSQGANGYTF. CDR3 bases: TGCAGTGCTAGATCGCAGGGGGCGAACGGCTACACCTTC.

This clonotype has a handful of counts. CDR3 nucleotide sequence: TGTGCCAGCAGCTTGGTTGTGGGGGCCGGTACGCAGTATTTT. This codes for CASSLVVGAGTQYF. The V gene is TRBV5-4, the J gene TRBJ2-3; D might be TRBD1 (6 bases). The CDR3 contains 14 residues. Between the trimmed V and J ends, which lost 0 bases and 8 bases, there was a span of 13 bases. Germline CDR1 is SGHNT and CDR2 is YYREEE (reference sequence).

This clonotype has more than one count but fewer than ten. This rearrangement joins TRBV18 to TRBJ2-1; D uncertain. CDR3 length: 14 residues. Trimming took off 6 bases at V and 4 bases at J, with 13 bases between the two ends. The germline V gene has CDR1 KGHSH and CDR2 LQKENI. The CDR3 DNA reads as TGTGCCAGCTCCCCCCGTACGTTATACAATGAGCAGTTCTTC. Translated, it gives CASSPRTLYNEQFF.